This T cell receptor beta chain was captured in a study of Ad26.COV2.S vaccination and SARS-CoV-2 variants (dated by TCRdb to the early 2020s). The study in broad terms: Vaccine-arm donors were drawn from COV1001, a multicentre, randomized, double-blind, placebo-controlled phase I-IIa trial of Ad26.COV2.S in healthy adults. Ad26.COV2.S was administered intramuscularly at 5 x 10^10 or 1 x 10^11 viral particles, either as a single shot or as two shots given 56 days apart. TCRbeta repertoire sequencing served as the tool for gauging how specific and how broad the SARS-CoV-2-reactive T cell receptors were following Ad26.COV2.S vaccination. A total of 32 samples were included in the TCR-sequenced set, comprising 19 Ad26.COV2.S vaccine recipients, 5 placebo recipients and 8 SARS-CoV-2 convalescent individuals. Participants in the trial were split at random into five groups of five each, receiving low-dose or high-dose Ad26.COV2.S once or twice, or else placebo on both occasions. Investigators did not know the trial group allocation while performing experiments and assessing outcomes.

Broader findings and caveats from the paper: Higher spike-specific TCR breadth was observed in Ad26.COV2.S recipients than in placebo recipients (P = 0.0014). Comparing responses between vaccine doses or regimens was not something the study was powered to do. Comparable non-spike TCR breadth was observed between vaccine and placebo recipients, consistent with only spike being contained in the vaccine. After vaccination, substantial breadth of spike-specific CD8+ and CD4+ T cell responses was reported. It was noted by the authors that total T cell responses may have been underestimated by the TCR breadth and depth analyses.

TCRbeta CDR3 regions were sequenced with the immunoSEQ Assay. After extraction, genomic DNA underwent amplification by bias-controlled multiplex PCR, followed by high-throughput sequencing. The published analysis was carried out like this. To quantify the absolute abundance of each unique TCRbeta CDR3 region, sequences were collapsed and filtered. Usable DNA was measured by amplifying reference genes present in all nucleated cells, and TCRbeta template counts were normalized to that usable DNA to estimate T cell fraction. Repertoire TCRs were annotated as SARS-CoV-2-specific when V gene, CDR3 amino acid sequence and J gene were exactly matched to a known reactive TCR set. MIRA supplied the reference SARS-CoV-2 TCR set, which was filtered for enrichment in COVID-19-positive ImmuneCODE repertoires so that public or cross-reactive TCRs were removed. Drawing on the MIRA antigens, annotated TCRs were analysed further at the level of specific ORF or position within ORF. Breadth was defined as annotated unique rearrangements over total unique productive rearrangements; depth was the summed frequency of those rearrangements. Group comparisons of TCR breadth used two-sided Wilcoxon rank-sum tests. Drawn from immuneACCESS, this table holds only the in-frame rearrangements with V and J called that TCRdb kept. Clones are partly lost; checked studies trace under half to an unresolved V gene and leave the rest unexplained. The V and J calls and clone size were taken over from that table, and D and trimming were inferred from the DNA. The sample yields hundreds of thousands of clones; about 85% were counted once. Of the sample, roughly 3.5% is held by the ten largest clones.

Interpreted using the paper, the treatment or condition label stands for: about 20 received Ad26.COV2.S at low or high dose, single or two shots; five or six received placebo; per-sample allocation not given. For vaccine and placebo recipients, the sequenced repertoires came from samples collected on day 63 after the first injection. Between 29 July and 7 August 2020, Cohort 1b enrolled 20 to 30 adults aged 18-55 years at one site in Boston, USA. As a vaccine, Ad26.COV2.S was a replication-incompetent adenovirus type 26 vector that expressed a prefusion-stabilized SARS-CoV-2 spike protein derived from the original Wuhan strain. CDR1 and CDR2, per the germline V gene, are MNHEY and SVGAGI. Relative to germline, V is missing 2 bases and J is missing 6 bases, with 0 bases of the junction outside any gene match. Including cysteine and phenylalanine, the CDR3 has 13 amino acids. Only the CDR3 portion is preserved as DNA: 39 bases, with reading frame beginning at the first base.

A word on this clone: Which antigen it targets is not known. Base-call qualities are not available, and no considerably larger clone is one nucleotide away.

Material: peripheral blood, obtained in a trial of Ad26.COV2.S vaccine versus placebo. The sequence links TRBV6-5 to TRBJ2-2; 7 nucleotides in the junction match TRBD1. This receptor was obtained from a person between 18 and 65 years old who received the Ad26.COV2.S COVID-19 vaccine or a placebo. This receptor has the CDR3 CASSYQGAGELFF. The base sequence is TGTGCCAGCAGTTACCAGGGGGCCGGGGAGCTGTTTTTT.